This TCR beta chain was captured by sequencing in a study of identical twins. Overall study findings and caveats: With monozygotic twins, out-of-frame TCR alpha sharing exceeded what models estimated. Insertions were reduced in abundant cord blood beta clonotypes but not in memory repertoires.

In its sample, this clonotype was seen a few times. Its antigen is not identified. TCRdb reprocessed the 5' RACE reads via MiXCR and lists one record per CDR3 protein. The table shows hundreds of thousands of distinct CDR3 sequences, with 7.5% occurring only once. Healthy Caucasian donors formed the entire cohort. This CDR3 contains 12 residues. Trimming took 6 bases from V and 11 from J, leaving 16 bases between them. In germline, CDR1 is KGHSH, CDR2 LQKENI. The same data also contributed to another study, on yellow fever vaccine responses in identical twins.

The receptor was derived from a woman aged 18-30 years in good health. The sample comprised memory (CD45RO+) T cells sorted from blood. The J gene is TRBJ1-1, the V gene TRBV18; no firm D call. The CDR3 loop reads CASSLGSIEAFF. In nucleotides, the CDR3 is TGTGCCAGCTCCCTAGGGTCTATAGAGGCTTTCTTT. Full variable domain (missing parts from reference TRBV18 and TRBJ1-1): NAGVMQNPRHLVRRRGQEARLRCSPMKGHSHVYWYRQLPEEGLKFMVYLQKENIIDESGMPKERFSAEFPKEGPSILRIQQVVRGDSAAYFCASSLGSIEAFFGQGTRLTVV.